A single TCR beta chain is shown here with its context. TCRdb keeps only in-frame clones here, not all; method: immunoSEQ multiplex PCR. The table records about 92,000 clones, around 82% of them present only once. Germline-derived CDR1 and CDR2 are LGHNA and YSLEER. The CDR3 is 13 residues long. V lost 5 bases and J lost 2, with 9 bases in between. This record belongs to a study of control samples from healthy donors and cancer patients. The source material was blood. The sequence derives from a woman aged 55-69 years in good health. V and J are TRBV4-3 and TRBJ1-2; D not certain. This chain's CDR3 is CASSSRENYGYTF. CDR3 nucleotides: TGCGCCAGCAGCTCAAGGGAAAACTATGGCTACACCTTC.